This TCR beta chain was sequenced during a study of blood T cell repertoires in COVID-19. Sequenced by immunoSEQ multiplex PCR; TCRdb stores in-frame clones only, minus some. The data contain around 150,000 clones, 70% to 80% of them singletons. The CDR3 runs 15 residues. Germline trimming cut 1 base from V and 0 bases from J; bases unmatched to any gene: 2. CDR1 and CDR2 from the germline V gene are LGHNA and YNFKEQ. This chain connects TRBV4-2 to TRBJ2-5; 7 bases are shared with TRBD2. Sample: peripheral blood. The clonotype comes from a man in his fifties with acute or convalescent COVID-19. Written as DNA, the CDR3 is TGTGCCAGCAGCCAAGGGCTAGCGGACCAAGAGACCCAGTACTTC. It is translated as CASSQGLADQETQYF.